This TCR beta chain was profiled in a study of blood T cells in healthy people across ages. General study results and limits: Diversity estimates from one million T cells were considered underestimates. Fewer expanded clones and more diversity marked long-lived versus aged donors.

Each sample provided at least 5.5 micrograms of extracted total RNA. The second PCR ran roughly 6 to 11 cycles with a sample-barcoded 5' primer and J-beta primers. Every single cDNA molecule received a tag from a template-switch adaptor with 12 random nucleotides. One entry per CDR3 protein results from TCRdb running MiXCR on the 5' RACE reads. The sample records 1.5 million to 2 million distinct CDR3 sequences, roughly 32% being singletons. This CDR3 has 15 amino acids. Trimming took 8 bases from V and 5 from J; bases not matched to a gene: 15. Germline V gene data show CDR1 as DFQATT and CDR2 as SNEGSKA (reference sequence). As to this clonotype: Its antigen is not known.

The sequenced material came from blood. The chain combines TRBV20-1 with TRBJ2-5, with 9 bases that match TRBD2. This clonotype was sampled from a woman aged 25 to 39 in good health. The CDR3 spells CSTTTGGGAGETQYF. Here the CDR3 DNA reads TGCAGTACCACGACGGGCGGGGGGGCTGGTGAGACCCAGTACTTC.